This T cell receptor (beta chain) was sequenced in a study of T cells after yellow fever vaccination. This clonotype has just a few counts. Universal primer sites and UMIs were introduced during 5'RACE template-switching synthesis of TCR cDNA. One entry per CDR3 protein results from TCRdb running MiXCR on the 5' RACE reads. Among hundreds of thousands of distinct CDR3 sequences, around an eighth were seen once, and the ten largest hold about 15%. This specimen consisted of PBMCs, obtained on the day of the yellow fever booster vaccination. The source is a man between 25 and 39 years old who received the YFV17D yellow fever vaccine.

The CDR3 bases are TGTGCCAGCAGCCAAGAACCTCGGAATTCACCCCTCCACTTT. Translation: CASSQEPRNSPLHF. The rearrangement joins TRBV3-1 to TRBJ1-6; D call uncertain. The CDR3 sequence is 14 residues long. V lost 0 bases, J lost 7 bases, and 7 bases lay in between. CDR1 is LGHDT, CDR2 YNNKEL, per germline (reference sequence).